These 30 T cell receptor beta chains were sequenced from one sample in a study of control samples from healthy donors and cancer patients. This table comes from immunoSEQ multiplex PCR, and its TCRdb copy is limited to in-frame clones, with some not included. The data hold about 110,000 clones, with around four fifths observed a single time. Sequencing was performed on blood. All receptors come from a woman aged 50 to 60 in good health.

CDR3 residues: CASSFDAGESGYGYTF. The CDR3 DNA reads as TGCGCCAGCAGCTTCGACGCAGGGGAGTCTGGGTATGGCTACACCTTC. V and J are TRBV5-1 and TRBJ1-2, with D perhaps matching TRBD1 (6 bases). CDR1 is SGHRS, CDR2 YFSETQ, per germline. The V and J ends lost 2 bases and 5 bases respectively, with 19 bases between them. There are 16 residues in the CDR3.

The rearrangement joins TRBV4-2 to TRBJ1-4; TRBD1 agrees at 7 bases. Germline CDR1 is LGHNA and CDR2 is YNFKEQ. V lost 2 bases, J lost 0 bases, and 3 bases stayed unmatched. The CDR3 is made up of 16 amino acids. The CDR3 reads CASSQWGQTTNEKLFF. For the CDR3, the DNA is TGTGCCAGCAGCCAATGGGGACAGACAACTAATGAAAAACTGTTTTTT.

The table lists this clone with a count of one. The chain couples TRBV28 to TRBJ1-2; D call uncertain. Trimming cost V 6 bases and J 2 bases, with 19 bases left between them. CDR3 size: 16 residues. Germline V CDR1 and CDR2: MDHEN, SYDVKM. The CDR3 is CASSPPTRRTNYGYTF. The CDR3 nucleotides read TGTGCCAGCAGCCCCCCAACAAGGCGGACCAACTATGGCTACACCTTC.

The rearrangement joins TRBV19 to TRBJ1-1; 7 positions agree with TRBD1. Germline CDR1 reads LNHDA; CDR2 reads SQIVND (reference sequence). With 10 bases clipped from V and 1 base from J, the junction kept 12 bases outside the gene matches. The CDR3 length is 15 residues. DNA of the CDR3: TGTGCCACAAAAAAGGGGGCCAAGGGGAACACTGAAGCTTTCTTT. It specifies CATKKGAKGNTEAFF.

This chain uses TRBV20-1 with TRBJ2-5, with D uncertain. CDR1 DFQATT and CDR2 SNEGSKA come from the germline V gene (reference sequence). CDR3 length: 11 residues. Between the trimmed V and J ends, which lost 7 bases and 1 base, there was a span of 7 bases. The CDR3 region has the DNA TGCAGTGGCTATCGCCAAGAGACCCAGTACTTC. Protein sequence: CSGYRQETQYF.

The chain joins TRBV29-1 to TRBJ1-1; maybe TRBD1 (5 bases). Germline CDR1 reads SQVTM; CDR2 reads ANQGSEA. Trimming removed 3 bases at V and 2 bases at J, with 10 bases between. The CDR3 spans 13 residues. The CDR3 DNA reads as TGCAGCGTTGACAGGGTTGGTAACACTGAAGCTTTCTTT. Its protein product is CSVDRVGNTEAFF.

J is TRBJ1-6 and V is TRBV9, with D possibly being TRBD1 (6 bases). The CDR3 has 14 amino acids. Deletions cut 4 bases from V and 7 bases from J, with 12 bases between. CDR1 and CDR2 (germline): SGDLS, YYNGEE. CDR3 residues: CASSSRQENSPLHF. The CDR3 region has the DNA TGTGCCAGCAGCTCGCGACAGGAGAATTCACCCCTCCACTTT.

As for this clone: Other DNA sequences in the sample encode the same CDR3. V and J are TRBV20-1 and TRBJ2-3; D unclear. Trimming pared 6 bases from V and 6 bases from J, leaving 10 bases between. The germline V gene encodes CDR1 DFQATT and CDR2 SNEGSKA (reference sequence). This CDR3 is 11 amino acids long. Here the CDR3 DNA reads TGCAGTGCGCGTCGGACGGATACGCAGTATTTT. It encodes CSARRTDTQYF.

This chain joins TRBV9 and TRBJ2-3; 9 nucleotides line up with TRBD2. Losses at the gene ends were 4 bases for V and 1 base for J; bases not matched to a gene: 4. The CDR3 contains 15 residues. The V gene's germline CDR1 is SGDLS and CDR2 YYNGEE. Here the CDR3 reads CASSLTSGRTDTQYF. In nucleotides, the CDR3 is TGTGCCAGCAGCCTGACTAGCGGACGCACAGATACGCAGTATTTT.

This clone has just one count. This chain links TRBV5-1 with TRBJ2-1, with a possible D match to TRBD2 (5 bases). Trimming took off 6 bases at V and 7 bases at J, with 20 bases between the two ends. This CDR3 is built from 15 residues. Germline lookup yields CDR1 SGHRS and CDR2 YFSETQ. The CDR3 sequence is CASKVNGNPPNEQFF. The CDR3, as DNA: TGCGCCAGCAAGGTTAACGGGAACCCGCCAAATGAGCAGTTCTTC. The full variable domain, completed using reference TRBV5-1 and TRBJ2-1, is KAGVTQTPRYLIKTRGQQVTLSCSPISGHRSVSWYQQTPGQGLQFLFEYFSETQRNKGNFPGRFSGRQFSNSRSEMNVSTLELGDSALYLCASKVNGNPPNEQFFGPGTRLTVL.

The chain carries TRBV3-1 (or the pseudogene TRBV3-2) and TRBJ2-5, with 12 bases lining up with TRBD2. J lost 5 bases, V lost 1 base, and 8 bases had no gene match. CDR3 size: 17 residues. The V gene's germline CDR1 is LGHDT and CDR2 YNNKEL (reference sequence). CDR3 region: CASSQVASGRASETQYF. CDR3 bases: TGTGCCAGCAGCCAAGTGGCTAGCGGGAGGGCCAGTGAGACCCAGTACTTC.

This rearrangement joins TRBV19 to TRBJ1-5; TRBD1 agrees at 7 bases. The CDR3 covers 17 residues. With 4 bases clipped from V and 3 bases from J, the junction kept 12 bases outside the gene matches. The germline CDR1 and CDR2 sequences are LNHDA and SQIVND (reference sequence). The CDR3 DNA is TGTGCCAGTAGTAAGGAGACAGGGATTTCCCACAATCAGCCCCAGCATTTT. It codes for CASSKETGISHNQPQHF.

This clone was observed once. A junction end diverges from the germline sequence, so it may reflect a read error. The chain is built from TRBV15 and TRBJ2-7; D might be TRBD2 (7 bases). The CDR3 covers 13 residues. From germline, CDR1 is LNHNV and CDR2 YYDKDF (reference sequence). The CDR3: CATSRSGGEGQTF. The CDR3 nucleotides read TGTGCCACCAGCAGATCCGGCGGGGAGGGACAAACCTTC.

This clone was seen a single time. The chain uses TRBV5-6 and TRBJ1-1, with 8 positions matching TRBD1. CDR3 size: 15 residues. Losses at the gene ends were 3 bases for V and 0 bases for J; bases not matched to a gene: 4. Looked up from germline, CDR1 is SGHDT and CDR2 is YYEEEE. The CDR3 region has the DNA TGTGCCAGCAGCTGGGGACAGGATGTGAACACTGAAGCTTTCTTT. Translated, it gives CASSWGQDVNTEAFF.

This rearrangement joins TRBV9 to TRBJ2-1; D is uncertain. This CDR3 is 15 amino acids long. V was trimmed by 0 bases and J by 1 base, leaving 8 bases between them. The germline CDR1 and CDR2 sequences are SGDLS and YYNGEE. The CDR3 loop reads CASSVAPESYNEQFF. The DNA for the CDR3 is TGTGCCAGCAGCGTAGCTCCGGAATCCTACAATGAGCAGTTCTTC.

V is TRBV30 and J is TRBJ2-5, with 9 bases aligning to TRBD1. Per the germline V gene, CDR1 is GTSNPN and CDR2 is SVGIG (reference sequence). The CDR3 totals 14 residues. V dropped 1 base and J dropped 3; count of bases not matched to a gene: 3. CDR3 protein: CAWSDRDREETQYF. The CDR3 bases are TGTGCCTGGAGTGACCGGGACAGGGAAGAGACCCAGTACTTC.

The rearrangement uses TRBV7-2 and TRBJ2-3, with D unclear. CDR1 and CDR2 (germline): SGHTA, FQGNSA. This CDR3 is built from 13 residues. Between the trimmed V and J ends, which lost 1 base and 3 bases, there was a span of 5 bases. In DNA form, the CDR3 reads TGTGCCAGCAGCTTAGATCGGACAGATACGCAGTATTTT. It yields the protein CASSLDRTDTQYF.

The rearrangement uses TRBV19 and TRBJ2-7; perhaps TRBD1 as D (6 bases). Germline CDR1 LNHDA, CDR2 SQIVND (reference sequence). Trimming pared 8 bases from V and 3 bases from J, leaving 29 bases between. The CDR3 totals 18 residues. CDR3 sequence (DNA): TGTGCCAGTCGTCGTCAAGGTGAGGGCCAGGGGAAAGGCTACGAGCAGTACTTC. Translation gives CASRRQGEGQGKGYEQYF.

This clone has just one count. This chain links TRBV15 with TRBJ2-6; TRBD1 is a possible D gene (6 bases). Trimming shortened V by 5 bases and J by 0 bases, and 17 bases separated the two germline ends. This CDR3 contains 18 residues. Looked up from germline, CDR1 is LNHNV and CDR2 is YYDKDF (reference sequence). The CDR3 DNA is TGTGCCACCAGCTCCAGACAGGCCGTAAGCTCTGGGGCCAACGTCCTGACTTTC. Protein product: CATSSRQAVSSGANVLTF.

The chain uses TRBV30 and TRBJ2-7; D gene unclear. Trimming left V 3 bases short and J 3 bases short, with 21 bases between. The CDR3 consists of 16 residues. Germline CDR1 reads GTSNPN; CDR2 reads SVGIG (reference sequence). The CDR3 DNA sequence: TGTGCCTGGAGCAAAGCTGGCCCCGTAAAGAACTACGAGCAGTACTTC. It translates to CAWSKAGPVKNYEQYF. Using reference TRBV30 and TRBJ2-7 for the parts outside the CDR3, the full variable domain is SQTIHQWPATLVQPVGSPLSLECTVEGTSNPNLYWYRQAAGRGLQLLFYSVGIGQISSEVPQNLSASRPQDRQFILSSKKLLLSDSGFYLCAWSKAGPVKNYEQYFGPGTRLTVT.

The V gene is TRBV19, the J gene TRBJ2-5, with 9 bases aligning to TRBD1. The CDR3 runs 15 residues. Germline values: CDR1 LNHDA, CDR2 SQIVND (reference sequence). V lost 5 bases and J lost 5; bases outside the gene matches: 9. CDR3 in amino acids: CASSPGTGKTETQYF. DNA of the CDR3: TGTGCCAGTAGTCCTGGGACAGGGAAAACGGAGACCCAGTACTTC.

V and J are TRBV12-5 and TRBJ2-1, with D perhaps matching TRBD1 or TRBD2 (5 bases each). The V gene's germline CDR1 is LGHNT and CDR2 FRNRAP. The V end was cut by 1 base, the J end by 0 bases, with 10 bases between. CDR3 size: 16 residues. The chain's CDR3 is CASGLEVGGSYNEQFF. The CDR3, as DNA: TGTGCTAGTGGTTTGGAAGTTGGGGGCTCCTACAATGAGCAGTTCTTC.

V gene TRBV5-4 combines with J gene TRBJ2-1; 8 bases match TRBD2. Germline trimming cut 3 bases from V and 7 bases from J; bases unmatched to any gene: 18. Per the germline V gene, CDR1 is SGHNT and CDR2 is YYREEE (reference sequence). The CDR3 is 18 residues long. Here the CDR3 reads CASSSHPVGGGRGNEQFF. CDR3 coding DNA: TGTGCCAGCAGCTCCCACCCGGTTGGCGGGGGGCGGGGGAATGAGCAGTTCTTC.

This chain's CDR3 is CASRPTGWFNEQFF. The CDR3 nucleotides read TGTGCCAGCAGACCAACAGGGTGGTTCAATGAGCAGTTCTTC. The chain employs TRBV13 and TRBJ2-1; tentatively, D is TRBD1 (6 bases). CDR3 length equals 14 residues. V lost 6 bases and J 6 bases, leaving 15 bases between the germline ends. The V gene's germline CDR1 is PRHDT and CDR2 FYEKMQ (reference sequence).

The chain uses TRBV18 and TRBJ1-6; D unclear. Trimming removed 0 bases from V and 6 bases from J, with 0 bases in between. The CDR3 consists of 12 residues. Germline CDR1 is KGHSH and CDR2 is LQKENI. CDR3: CASSPPNSPLHF. The CDR3 region has the DNA TGTGCCAGCTCACCACCTAATTCACCCCTCCACTTT.

The chain couples TRBV9 to TRBJ1-6; the match to TRBD1 covers 8 bases. This CDR3 comprises 14 residues. CDR1 and CDR2 (germline): SGDLS, YYNGEE. With V trimmed by 0 bases and J by 12 bases, 5 bases remained unmatched. CDR3 protein: CASSVVGTGGPLHF. The CDR3, as DNA: TGTGCCAGCAGCGTAGTAGGGACAGGAGGACCCCTCCACTTT.

The chain employs TRBV3-1 (or the pseudogene TRBV3-2) and TRBJ1-3, with TRBD1 matching 7 bases. CDR1 is LGHDT and CDR2 is YNNKEL in the germline V gene (reference sequence). Trimming took 3 bases from V and 3 from J; bases not matched to a gene: 5. CDR3 length: 15 residues. CDR3 protein: CASSHTRGYGNTIYF. The CDR3 coding sequence is TGTGCCAGCAGCCACACCAGGGGGTATGGAAACACCATATATTTT.

A word on this clone: At the DNA level, this CDR3 is encoded by other sequences in the same sample as well. The chain carries TRBV5-6 and TRBJ2-7, with D perhaps matching TRBD1 (5 bases). V was pared by 0 bases and J by 1 base, with 5 bases between. The V gene's germline CDR1 is SGHDT and CDR2 YYEEEE. The CDR3 consists of 13 residues. The chain's CDR3 is CASSLGQSYEQYF. In DNA, the CDR3 is TGTGCCAGCAGCTTGGGACAGTCCTACGAGCAGTACTTC. Variable domain in full (rest from reference TRBV5-6 and TRBJ2-7): DAGVTQSPTHLIKTRGQQVTLRCSPKSGHDTVSWYQQALGQGPQFIFQYYEEEERQRGNFPDRFSGHQFPNYSSELNVNALLLGDSALYLCASSLGQSYEQYFGPGTRLTVT.

This clone was seen a handful of times. The chain recombines TRBV3-1 (or the pseudogene TRBV3-2) with TRBJ1-6; D unclear. The V and J ends lost 8 bases and 3 bases respectively, with 14 bases between them. This CDR3 comprises 15 residues. The germline V gene has CDR1 LGHDT and CDR2 YNNKEL (reference sequence). The CDR3 DNA reads TGTGCCAGCTCCGGTCCTCCTCTCTATAATTCACCCCTCCACTTT. Protein sequence: CASSGPPLYNSPLHF.

The CDR3 loop is CASSLESGSYNEQFF. CDR3 DNA sequence: TGTGCCAGCAGCTTAGAGAGCGGGAGCTACAATGAGCAGTTCTTC. This sequence joins TRBV7-8 and TRBJ2-1; 8 nucleotides line up with TRBD2. This CDR3 comprises 15 residues. Germline loops: CDR1 SGHVS, CDR2 FQNEAQ. Trimming took 1 base from V and 3 from J; bases not matched to a gene: 2.